This TCR beta chain is from a study of blood T cell repertoires in COVID-19. Study information: The origin of the acute and convalescent COVID-19 samples was the United States, Italy and Spain. Sources were T cells, B-cell-depleted T cells, or PBMCs; the material itself was cDNA or gDNA.

The CDR3 has 15 residues. Germline values: CDR1 MNHEY, CDR2 SVGAGI. The ends were cut back, 7 bases at V and 7 bases at J, with 17 bases in the middle. In the study's own analysis: Nucleated cell counts were estimated from reference gene primer amplification. Here immunoSEQ multiplex PCR was the method, and the copy in TCRdb shows in-frame clones only, minus some. V, J and clone size were drawn from that table, and D and trimming were deduced from the DNA. The profile shows about 160,000 clones, about 85% of them singletons. The chain recombines TRBV6-5 with TRBJ1-6; D possibly corresponds to TRBD1 (5 bases). The sequenced sample consisted of peripheral blood. This clonotype was sampled from a man in his forties with acute or convalescent COVID-19. In DNA, the CDR3 is TGTGCCAGCACCACCGGGGGGGAATTCAATTCACCCCTCCACTTT. Encoded protein: CASTTGGEFNSPLHF.